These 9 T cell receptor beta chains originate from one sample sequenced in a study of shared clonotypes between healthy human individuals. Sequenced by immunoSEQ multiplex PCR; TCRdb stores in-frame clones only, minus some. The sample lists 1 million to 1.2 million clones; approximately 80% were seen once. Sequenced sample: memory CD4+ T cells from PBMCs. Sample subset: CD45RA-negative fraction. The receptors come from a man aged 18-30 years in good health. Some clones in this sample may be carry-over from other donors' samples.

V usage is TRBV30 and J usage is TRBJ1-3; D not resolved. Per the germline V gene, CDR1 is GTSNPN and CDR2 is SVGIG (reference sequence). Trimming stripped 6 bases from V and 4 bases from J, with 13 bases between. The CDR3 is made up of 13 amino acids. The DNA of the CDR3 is TGTGCCTGCCACAGCGGTTCCGGAAACACCATATATTTT. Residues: CACHSGSGNTIYF.

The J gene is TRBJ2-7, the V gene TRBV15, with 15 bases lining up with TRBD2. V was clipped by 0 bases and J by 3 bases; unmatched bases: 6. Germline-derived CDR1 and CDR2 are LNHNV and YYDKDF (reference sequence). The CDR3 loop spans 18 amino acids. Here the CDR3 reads CATSRDPGLAGGGYEQYF. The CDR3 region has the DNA TGTGCCACCAGCAGAGATCCCGGACTAGCGGGAGGGGGCTACGAGCAGTACTTC.

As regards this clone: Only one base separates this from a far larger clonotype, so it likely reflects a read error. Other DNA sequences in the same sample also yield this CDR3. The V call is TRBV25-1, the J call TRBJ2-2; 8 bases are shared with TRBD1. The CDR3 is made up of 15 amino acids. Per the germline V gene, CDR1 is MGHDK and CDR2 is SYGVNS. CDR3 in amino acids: CASSEGAGGTGELFF. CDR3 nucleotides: TGTGCCAGCAGTGAAGGGGCAGGGGGCACCGGGGAACTGTTTTTT.

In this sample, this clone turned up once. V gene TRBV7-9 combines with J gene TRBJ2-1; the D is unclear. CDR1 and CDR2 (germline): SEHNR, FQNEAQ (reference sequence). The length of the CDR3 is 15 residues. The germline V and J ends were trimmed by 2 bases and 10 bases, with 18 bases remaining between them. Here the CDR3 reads CASSLSEIQGREQFF. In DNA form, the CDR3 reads TGTGCCAGCAGCTTAAGTGAGATACAAGGTAGGGAGCAGTTCTTC.

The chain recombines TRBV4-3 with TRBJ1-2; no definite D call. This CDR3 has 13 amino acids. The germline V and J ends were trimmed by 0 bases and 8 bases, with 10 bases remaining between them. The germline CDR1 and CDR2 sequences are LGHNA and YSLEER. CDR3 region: CASSQDGRMGYTF. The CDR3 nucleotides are TGCGCCAGCAGCCAAGATGGCAGGATGGGCTACACCTTC.

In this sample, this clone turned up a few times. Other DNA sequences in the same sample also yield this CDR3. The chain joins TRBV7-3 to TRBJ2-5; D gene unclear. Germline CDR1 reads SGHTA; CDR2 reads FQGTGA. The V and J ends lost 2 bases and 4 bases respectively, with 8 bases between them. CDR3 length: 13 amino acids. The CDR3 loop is CASSLGSLETQYF. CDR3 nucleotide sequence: TGTGCCAGCAGCTTAGGCAGCCTAGAGACCCAGTACTTC.

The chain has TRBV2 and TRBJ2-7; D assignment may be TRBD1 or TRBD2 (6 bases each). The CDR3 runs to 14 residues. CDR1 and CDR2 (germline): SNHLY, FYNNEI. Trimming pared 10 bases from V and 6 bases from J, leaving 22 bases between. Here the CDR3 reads CATRWGAHSVEQYF. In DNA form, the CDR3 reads TGTGCCACCCGGTGGGGGGCCCACTCGGTCGAGCAGTACTTC.

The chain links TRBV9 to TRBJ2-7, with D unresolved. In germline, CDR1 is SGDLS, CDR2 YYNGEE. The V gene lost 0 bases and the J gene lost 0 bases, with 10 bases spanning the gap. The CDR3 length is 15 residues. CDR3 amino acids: CASSVANGYSYEQYF. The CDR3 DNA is TGTGCCAGCAGCGTAGCAAACGGGTACTCCTACGAGCAGTACTTC.

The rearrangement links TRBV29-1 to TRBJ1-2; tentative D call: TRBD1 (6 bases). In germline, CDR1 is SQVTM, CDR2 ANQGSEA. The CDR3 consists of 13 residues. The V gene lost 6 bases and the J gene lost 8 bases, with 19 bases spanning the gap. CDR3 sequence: CSVRGSGAEGYTF. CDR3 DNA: TGCAGCGTCCGTGGGTCGGGGGCGGAAGGCTACACCTTC.